A single sample gave rise to the 25 T cell receptor beta chains below, sequenced in a study of T cell changes during pregnancy in multiple sclerosis. TCRdb's table, derived via immunoSEQ multiplex PCR, lists solely in-frame clones and lacks some. Here the sample spans more than 85,000 clones, 90% to 95% being singletons. This specimen consisted of peripheral blood, obtained before pregnancy. The receptor set was obtained from a female donor with multiple sclerosis, enrolled in a pregnancy study.

This chain joins TRBV19 and TRBJ2-5, with 7 bases aligning to TRBD1. Trimming cost V 5 bases and J 2 bases; bases outside gene matches: 8. This CDR3 is 15 amino acids long. Germline CDR1 LNHDA, CDR2 SQIVND (reference sequence). DNA for the CDR3: TGTGCCAGTAGTCCGTCAGGGGGACGGCAAGAGACCCAGTACTTC. Its protein is CASSPSGGRQETQYF.

The chain is built from TRBV7-3 and TRBJ2-7; the match to TRBD2 covers 12 bases. Germline V lookup: CDR1 SGHTA, CDR2 FQGTGA. There are 15 residues in the CDR3. The V and J ends lost 2 bases and 5 bases, in that order; junction bases with no gene match: 4. The CDR3 nucleotides read TGTGCCAGCAGCTTACTGGGACTAGCGGGCCACGAGCAGTACTTC. It translates to CASSLLGLAGHEQYF.

In this sample, this clone turned up once. The chain has TRBV30 and TRBJ2-7, with 9 bases lining up with TRBD2. Unmatched junction bases numbered 6, after V lost 2 bases and J lost 7 bases. The CDR3 consists of 13 residues. Germline CDR1 is GTSNPN and CDR2 is SVGIG (reference sequence). The CDR3 protein is CAWSNSGSGEQYF. Written as DNA, the CDR3 is TGTGCCTGGAGTAATAGCGGGAGTGGTGAGCAGTACTTC.

The genes are TRBV29-1 and TRBJ1-3; no clear D. The CDR3 consists of 16 residues. Germline loops: CDR1 SQVTM, CDR2 ANQGSEA. Trimming took off 3 bases at V and 2 bases at J, with 17 bases between the two ends. CDR3 sequence: CSVEGPVREAGNTIYF. Written as DNA, the CDR3 is TGCAGCGTTGAGGGCCCAGTTAGGGAGGCTGGAAACACCATATATTTT.

V is TRBV5-5 and J is TRBJ2-7; 11 nucleotides line up with TRBD2. With V trimmed by 3 bases and J by 7 bases, 6 bases remained unmatched. From germline, CDR1 is SGHKS and CDR2 YYEKEE (reference sequence). This CDR3 has 14 residues. CDR3 residues: CASSSLTSGKEQYF. The CDR3 coding sequence is TGTGCCAGCAGCTCTCTGACTAGCGGGAAAGAGCAGTACTTC.

This clone was recorded once. The chain recombines TRBV11-3 with TRBJ2-2, with no clear D. V lost 5 bases to trimming and J lost 4 bases, with 5 bases between them. The CDR3 has 12 amino acids. CDR1 SGHNT and CDR2 YENEEA come from the germline V gene. Written as DNA, the CDR3 is TGTGCCAGCAGCAGAGTCACCGGGGAGCTGTTTTTT. As protein: CASSRVTGELFF.

The chain joins TRBV28 to TRBJ1-1; a weak D match, TRBD1 (5 bases). Per the germline V gene, CDR1 is MDHEN and CDR2 is SYDVKM. V was clipped by 5 bases and J by 3 bases, with 13 bases between them. This CDR3 region has 14 residues. The CDR3 coding sequence is TGTGCCAGCAGTCCCCTTTCAGGGTACACTGAAGCTTTCTTT. Its protein product is CASSPLSGYTEAFF.

The J gene is TRBJ1-1, the V gene TRBV15, with TRBD1 matching 8 bases. This CDR3 is 15 amino acids long. J gave up 1 base and V 4 bases, and 5 bases lay outside the gene matches. From germline, CDR1 is LNHNV and CDR2 YYDKDF (reference sequence). The DNA for the CDR3 is TGTGCCACCAGCACTCACAGGGGGGAGAACACTGAAGCTTTCTTT. It codes for CATSTHRGENTEAFF. The full variable domain, its missing parts supplied by reference TRBV15 and TRBJ1-1, is DAMVIQNPRYQVTQFGKPVTLSCSQTLNHNVMYWYQQKSSQAPKLLFHYYDKDFNNEADTPDNFQSRRPNTSFCFLDIRSPGLGDTAMYLCATSTHRGENTEAFFGQGTRLTVV.

J is TRBJ1-3 and V is TRBV30; TRBD1 might be the D (6 bases). This CDR3 contains 14 residues. Germline CDR1 is GTSNPN and CDR2 is SVGIG (reference sequence). Trimming removed 2 bases at V and 1 base at J, with 9 bases between. The CDR3 coding sequence is TGTGCCTGGAGTATAACAGGGTCTGGAAACACCATATATTTT. Translated, it gives CAWSITGSGNTIYF. Full variable domain (missing parts from reference TRBV30 and TRBJ1-3): SQTIHQWPATLVQPVGSPLSLECTVEGTSNPNLYWYRQAAGRGLQLLFYSVGIGQISSEVPQNLSASRPQDRQFILSSKKLLLSDSGFYLCAWSITGSGNTIYFGEGSWLTVV.

The V call is TRBV5-5, the J call TRBJ1-4; D is uncertain. Trimming shortened V by 4 bases and J by 12 bases, and 16 bases separated the two germline ends. Germline V gene lookup returns CDR1 SGHKS and CDR2 YYEKEE (reference sequence). The CDR3 covers 13 residues. CDR3 sequence: CASSEVPRAQLFF. CDR3 coding DNA: TGTGCCAGCAGCGAGGTTCCGAGGGCCCAACTGTTTTTT.

The CDR3, as DNA: TGCGCCAGCAGCTTGAGTCCAGGGGGCGCGTATGGCTACACCTTC. Translation gives CASSLSPGGAYGYTF. V and J are TRBV5-1 and TRBJ1-2; 8 nucleotides agree with TRBD1. The CDR3 extends over 15 amino acids. Germline V gene data show CDR1 as SGHRS and CDR2 as YFSETQ. Trimming cost V 1 base and J 5 bases; bases outside gene matches: 7.

This sequence joins TRBV27 and TRBJ2-7; 9 bases are shared with TRBD1. Germline CDR1 and CDR2: MNHEY and SMNVEV (reference sequence). CDR3 size: 15 residues. J was trimmed by 3 bases and V by 4 bases; bases with no gene match: 7. In nucleotides, the CDR3 is TGTGCCAGCAGTTATCGGACAGGGGAAAACTACGAGCAGTACTTC. It encodes CASSYRTGENYEQYF.

The chain recombines TRBV2 with TRBJ1-2, with a tentative D call TRBD1 (5 bases). CDR1 and CDR2 (germline): SNHLY, FYNNEI. The V and J ends lost 6 bases and 4 bases respectively, with 12 bases between them. This CDR3 comprises 13 residues. CDR3 protein: CASSTDRVYGYTF. The CDR3 DNA is TGTGCCAGCAGCACTGACAGAGTCTATGGCTACACCTTC.

This rearrangement joins TRBV29-1 to TRBJ2-1, with TRBD2 matching over 10 bases. Germline loops: CDR1 SQVTM, CDR2 ANQGSEA. V lost 3 bases and J lost 8; bases outside the gene matches: 13. There are 16 residues in the CDR3. Here the CDR3 DNA reads TGCAGCGTTGAGGGACAAGCGGGAGGGCCCAGCGATGAGCAGTTCTTC. Translated, it gives CSVEGQAGGPSDEQFF.

The V and J genes are TRBV11-2 and TRBJ2-1, with 9 nucleotides matching TRBD2. Germline lookup yields CDR1 SGHAT and CDR2 FQNNGV. Trimming took 5 bases from V and 0 from J; bases not matched to a gene: 2. This CDR3 comprises 15 residues. The CDR3 DNA follows: TGTGCCAGCAGCATGACTAGCGGCTCCTACAATGAGCAGTTCTTC. The encoded protein is CASSMTSGSYNEQFF.

The rearrangement joins TRBV29-1 to TRBJ2-7, with D tentatively TRBD1 (6 bases). The CDR3 has 11 residues. Germline V lookup: CDR1 SQVTM, CDR2 ANQGSEA. V was cut by 6 bases and J by 4 bases, with 10 bases left in between. In nucleotides, the CDR3 is TGCAGCGTGAGCAGGGGATACGAGCAGTACTTC. Translated: CSVSRGYEQYF.

The chain has TRBV28 and TRBJ1-5; 7 bases line up with TRBD1. V shed 6 bases and J 2 bases; nucleotides not matched to a gene: 7. The CDR3 has 15 residues. Germline-derived CDR1 and CDR2 are MDHEN and SYDVKM. The CDR3 loop reads CASSSPGTGNQPQHF. The DNA of the CDR3 is TGTGCCAGCAGCTCTCCCGGGACAGGCAATCAGCCCCAGCATTTT.

The J gene is TRBJ2-2, the V gene TRBV5-4, with D perhaps matching TRBD1 (5 bases). Germline V gene lookup returns CDR1 SGHNT and CDR2 YYREEE (reference sequence). This CDR3 has 15 residues. The V end was cut by 1 base, the J end by 5 bases, with 12 bases between. The CDR3 loop reads CASSLRGFSTGELFF. CDR3 in DNA: TGTGCCAGCAGCTTGAGGGGTTTTTCAACCGGGGAGCTGTTTTTT.

The chain uses TRBV27 and TRBJ2-1, with a possible D match to TRBD1 (8 bases). The CDR3 loop spans 14 amino acids. Germline values: CDR1 MNHEY, CDR2 SMNVEV (reference sequence). Trimming took 5 bases from V and 3 from J, leaving 11 bases between them. Written as DNA, the CDR3 is TGTGCCAGCAGTAACAGGGGGGGCTACAATGAGCAGTTCTTC. This translates into CASSNRGGYNEQFF.

The rearrangement links TRBV29-1 to TRBJ2-7; 10 bases are shared with TRBD2. The J segment lost 3 bases and the V segment lost 3 bases, leaving 5 bases of the junction unmatched. The CDR3 is made up of 14 amino acids. Germline CDR1 is SQVTM and CDR2 is ANQGSEA. CDR3 sequence (DNA): TGCAGCGTTGAGGGGCTAGCGGGAGTCTACGAGCAGTACTTC. Residues: CSVEGLAGVYEQYF.

This rearrangement joins TRBV15 to TRBJ1-2; D remains ambiguous. This CDR3 is 13 amino acids long. Deletions cut 2 bases from V and 8 bases from J, with 12 bases between. Germline-derived CDR1 and CDR2 are LNHNV and YYDKDF (reference sequence). The CDR3 reads CATSRPDNLGYTF. Written as DNA, the CDR3 is TGTGCCACCAGCAGACCAGACAACTTGGGCTACACCTTC.

V gene TRBV5-1 combines with J gene TRBJ2-1; weak D call: TRBD1 (5 bases). V was trimmed by 1 base and J by 8 bases, leaving 16 bases between them. CDR1 SGHRS and CDR2 YFSETQ come from the germline V gene. The CDR3 totals 15 residues. CDR3 protein: CASSLPQNLGDEQFF. CDR3 nucleotide sequence: TGCGCCAGCAGCTTGCCACAGAATTTAGGGGATGAGCAGTTCTTC. The whole variable domain, filled in from reference TRBV5-1 and TRBJ2-1, reads KAGVTQTPRYLIKTRGQQVTLSCSPISGHRSVSWYQQTPGQGLQFLFEYFSETQRNKGNFPGRFSGRQFSNSRSEMNVSTLELGDSALYLCASSLPQNLGDEQFFGPGTRLTVL.

The chain has TRBV7-6 and TRBJ2-2, with TRBD1 matching over 8 bases. With 1 base clipped from V and 9 bases from J, the junction kept 4 bases outside the gene matches. This CDR3 contains 14 residues. CDR1 is SGHVS, CDR2 FNYEAQ, per germline. The CDR3 reads CASSLGTGTRELFF. The CDR3 DNA sequence: TGTGCCAGCAGCTTAGGGACAGGGACCCGGGAGCTGTTTTTT.

V usage is TRBV7-8 and J usage is TRBJ1-1; no reliable D call. Germline V gene lookup returns CDR1 SGHVS and CDR2 FQNEAQ. With 2 bases removed from V and 5 bases from J, the gap between germline ends came to 18 bases. CDR3 length: 16 residues. CDR3 region: CASSLPPAGRRTEAFF. CDR3 nucleotide sequence: TGTGCCAGCAGCTTACCCCCGGCTGGGAGGAGGACTGAAGCTTTCTTT.

The V gene is TRBV28, the J gene TRBJ1-1, with 7 bases identical to TRBD1. From germline, CDR1 is MDHEN and CDR2 SYDVKM. There are 17 residues in the CDR3. Trimming took 2 bases from V and 4 from J; bases not matched to a gene: 13. CDR3 DNA: TGTGCCAGCAGTTTAGGGACAGCGTGGAGGAGGGGCACTGAAGCTTTCTTT. It specifies CASSLGTAWRRGTEAFF. Looking up the rest from reference TRBV28 and TRBJ1-1 gives the full variable domain: DVKVTQSSRYLVKRTGEKVFLECVQDMDHENMFWYRQDPGLGLRLIYFSYDVKMKEKGDIPEGYSVSREKKERFSLILESASTNQTSMYLCASSLGTAWRRGTEAFFGQGTRLTVV.